What follows are 2 T cell receptor beta chains derived from one specimen sequenced in a study of cytomegalovirus exposure and HLA in healthy donors. The PCR employed 60 Vbeta primers together with 13 Jbeta primers. Clones were sequenced by immunoSEQ multiplex PCR, and TCRdb holds only the in-frame ones, with some missing. Here the sample spans nearly 110,000 clones, around 73% being singletons. The sample consisted of PBMCs. These receptors were collected from a man between 25 and 39 years old in good health and CMV-seronegative.

V gene TRBV9 combines with J gene TRBJ2-7; 7 bases match TRBD2. In germline, CDR1 is SGDLS, CDR2 YYNGEE. V lost 4 bases to trimming and J lost 7 bases; unmatched junction nucleotides: 8. This CDR3 is built from 13 residues. CDR3 sequence (DNA): TGTGCCAGCAGCACCCCCGAAGCGGGGGAGCAGTACTTC. Amino acids: CASSTPEAGEQYF. Variable domain in full (rest from reference TRBV9 and TRBJ2-7): DSGVTQTPKHLITATGQRVTLRCSPRSGDLSVYWYQQSLDQGLQFLIQYYNGEERAKGNILERFSAQQFPDLHSELNLSSLELGDSALYFCASSTPEAGEQYFGPGTRLTVT.

The chain couples TRBV5-1 to TRBJ2-7, with D uncertain. V was cut by 4 bases and J by 6 bases, with 14 bases left in between. The CDR3 has 13 residues. Germline lookup yields CDR1 SGHRS and CDR2 YFSETQ. CDR3 coding DNA: TGCGCCAGCAGCCCCTCAAGTGCAGGCGAGCAGTACTTC. This encodes CASSPSSAGEQYF.